This T cell receptor (beta chain) is from a study of Ad26.COV2.S vaccination and SARS-CoV-2 variants. Study background: Intramuscular Ad26.COV2.S doses were given once or twice, 56 days apart.

Study conclusions and caveats: Vaccinees displayed broader spike-specific TCR repertoires than placebo recipients. Following vaccination, spike-specific CD8+ and CD4+ T cell responses reportedly exhibited substantial breadth.

CDR1 and CDR2 (germline): GTSNPN, SVGIG (reference sequence). This CDR3 has 11 residues. V shed 6 bases, J shed 15 bases, and the junction held 11 bases outside the gene matches. Treatment in this sample: 15 to 20 received Ad26.COV2.S at low or high dose, single or two shots; about 5 received placebo; per-sample allocation not given. The samples date from day 63 after the first vaccine or placebo injection. Vaccination employed an Ad26 vector expressing the Wuhan-strain SARS-CoV-2 spike. Remarks on this clone: Its cognate antigen is unknown.

TCRdb keeps only in-frame clones here, not all; method: immunoSEQ multiplex PCR. The sample has about 400,000 clones, over 75% seen once. The material sequenced was peripheral blood, taken in a trial of Ad26.COV2.S vaccine versus placebo. V usage is TRBV30 and J usage is TRBJ2-1; TRBD1 matches 7 bases. The clonotype comes from a person between 18 and 65 years old who received the Ad26.COV2.S COVID-19 vaccine or a placebo. DNA for the CDR3: TGTGCCTGTAATATCGGGACAGCCCGGTTCTTC. As protein: CACNIGTARFF.